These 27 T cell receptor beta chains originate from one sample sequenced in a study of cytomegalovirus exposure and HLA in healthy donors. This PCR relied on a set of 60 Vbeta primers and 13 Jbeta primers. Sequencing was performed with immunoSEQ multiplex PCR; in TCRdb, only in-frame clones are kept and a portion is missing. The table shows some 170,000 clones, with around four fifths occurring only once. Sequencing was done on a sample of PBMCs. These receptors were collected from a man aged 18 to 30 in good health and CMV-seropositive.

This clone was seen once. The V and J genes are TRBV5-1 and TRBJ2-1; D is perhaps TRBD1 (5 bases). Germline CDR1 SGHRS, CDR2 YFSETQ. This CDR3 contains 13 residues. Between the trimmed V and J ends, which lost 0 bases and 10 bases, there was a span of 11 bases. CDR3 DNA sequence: TGCGCCAGCAGCTTGGCCTTCAGGGTAGAGCAGTTCTTC. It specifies CASSLAFRVEQFF.

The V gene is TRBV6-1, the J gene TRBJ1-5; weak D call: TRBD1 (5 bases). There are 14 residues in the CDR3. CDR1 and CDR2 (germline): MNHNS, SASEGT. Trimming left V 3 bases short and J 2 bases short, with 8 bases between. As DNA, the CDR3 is TGTGCCAGCAGTGACGGGGGGGGCAATCAGCCCCAGCATTTT. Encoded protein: CASSDGGGNQPQHF.

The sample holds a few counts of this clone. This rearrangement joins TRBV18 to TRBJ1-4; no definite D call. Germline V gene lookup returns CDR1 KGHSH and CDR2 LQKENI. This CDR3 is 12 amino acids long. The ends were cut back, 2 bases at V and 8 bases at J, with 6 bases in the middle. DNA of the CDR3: TGTGCCAGCTCACCAAACTACGAAAAACTGTTTTTT. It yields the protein CASSPNYEKLFF. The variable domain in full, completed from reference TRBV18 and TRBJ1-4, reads NAGVMQNPRHLVRRRGQEARLRCSPMKGHSHVYWYRQLPEEGLKFMVYLQKENIIDESGMPKERFSAEFPKEGPSILRIQQVVRGDSAAYFCASSPNYEKLFFGSGTQLSVL.

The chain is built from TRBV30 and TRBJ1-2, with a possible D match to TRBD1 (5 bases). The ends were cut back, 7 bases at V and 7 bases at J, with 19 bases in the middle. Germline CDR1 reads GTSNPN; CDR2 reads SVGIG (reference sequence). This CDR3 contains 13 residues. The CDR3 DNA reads TGTGCCTTGTATGGCGGGGGGGGAAGTGGCTACACCTTC. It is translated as CALYGGGGSGYTF.

The CDR3 DNA follows: TGTGCCAGCAGACCTGGACAGGGCAATCAGCCCCAGCATTTT. It yields the protein CASRPGQGNQPQHF. The chain employs TRBV27 and TRBJ1-5; 7 bases agree with TRBD1. This CDR3 has 14 residues. Trimming at V came to 6 bases and at J to 2 bases, leaving 4 bases not matched to a gene. Per the germline V gene, CDR1 is MNHEY and CDR2 is SMNVEV (reference sequence).

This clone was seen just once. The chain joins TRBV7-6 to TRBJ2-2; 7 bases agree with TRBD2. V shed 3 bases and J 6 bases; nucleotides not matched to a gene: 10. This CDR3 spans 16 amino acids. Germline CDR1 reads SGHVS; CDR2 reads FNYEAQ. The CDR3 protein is CASSLPPSGGAGELFF. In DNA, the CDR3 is TGTGCCAGCAGCTTGCCCCCTAGTGGGGGGGCCGGGGAGCTGTTTTTT.

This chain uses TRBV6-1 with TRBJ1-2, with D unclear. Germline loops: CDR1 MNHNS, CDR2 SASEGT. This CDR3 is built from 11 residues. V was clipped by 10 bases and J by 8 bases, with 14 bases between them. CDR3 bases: TGTGCCATGCGACAAACCCGAGGCTACACCTTC. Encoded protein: CAMRQTRGYTF.

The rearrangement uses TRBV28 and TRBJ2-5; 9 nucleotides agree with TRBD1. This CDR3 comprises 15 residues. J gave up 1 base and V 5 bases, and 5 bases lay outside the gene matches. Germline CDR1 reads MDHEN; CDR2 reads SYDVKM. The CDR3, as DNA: TGTGCCAGCAGTCGGACAGGGGCTTCCCAAGAGACCCAGTACTTC. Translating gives CASSRTGASQETQYF.

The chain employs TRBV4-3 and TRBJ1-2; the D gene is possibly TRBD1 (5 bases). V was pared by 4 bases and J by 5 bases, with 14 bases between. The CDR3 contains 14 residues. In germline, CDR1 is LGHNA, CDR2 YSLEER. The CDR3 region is CASSPGQGSYGYTF. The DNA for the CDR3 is TGCGCCAGCAGCCCCGGGCAGGGATCATATGGCTACACCTTC.

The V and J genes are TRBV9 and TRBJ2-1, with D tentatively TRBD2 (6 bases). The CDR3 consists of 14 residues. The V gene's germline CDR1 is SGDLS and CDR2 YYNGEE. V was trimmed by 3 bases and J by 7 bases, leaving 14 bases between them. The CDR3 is CASSAGLLTNEQFF. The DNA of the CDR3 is TGTGCCAGCAGCGCGGGACTCCTTACGAATGAGCAGTTCTTC.

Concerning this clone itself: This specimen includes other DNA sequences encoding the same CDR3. CDR3 region: CASSLGQGGTEAFF. The CDR3 nucleotides are TGCGCCAGCAGCCTTGGACAGGGTGGGACTGAAGCTTTCTTT. The chain combines TRBV5-1 with TRBJ1-1; 8 bases are shared with TRBD1. The CDR3 has 14 residues. From germline, CDR1 is SGHRS and CDR2 YFSETQ. V was pared by 4 bases and J by 5 bases, with 7 bases of the junction left unmatched. Variable domain in full (rest from reference TRBV5-1 and TRBJ1-1): KAGVTQTPRYLIKTRGQQVTLSCSPISGHRSVSWYQQTPGQGLQFLFEYFSETQRNKGNFPGRFSGRQFSNSRSEMNVSTLELGDSALYLCASSLGQGGTEAFFGQGTRLTVV.

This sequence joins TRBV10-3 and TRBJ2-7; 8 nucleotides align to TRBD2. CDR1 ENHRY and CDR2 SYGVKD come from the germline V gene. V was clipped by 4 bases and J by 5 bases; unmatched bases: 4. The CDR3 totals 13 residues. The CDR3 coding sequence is TGTGCCATCAGTGTTCTGCGGGAGGACGAGCAGTACTTC. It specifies CAISVLREDEQYF.

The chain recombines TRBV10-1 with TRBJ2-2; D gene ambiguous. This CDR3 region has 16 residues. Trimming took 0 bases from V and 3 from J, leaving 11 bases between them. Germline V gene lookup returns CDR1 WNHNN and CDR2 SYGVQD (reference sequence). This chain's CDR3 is CASSESPGGDTGELFF. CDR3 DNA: TGCGCCAGCAGTGAGTCCCCGGGTGGCGACACCGGGGAGCTGTTTTTT.

CDR3 loop: CASSPTLQKTSGNTIYF. CDR3 in DNA: TGTGCCAGCAGCCCTACTTTACAGAAAACCTCTGGAAACACCATATATTTT. The chain is built from TRBV5-6 and TRBJ1-3; D gene unclear. Germline V gives CDR1 SGHDT, CDR2 YYEEEE. This CDR3 comprises 17 residues. Deletions cut 4 bases from V and 0 bases from J, with 17 bases between.

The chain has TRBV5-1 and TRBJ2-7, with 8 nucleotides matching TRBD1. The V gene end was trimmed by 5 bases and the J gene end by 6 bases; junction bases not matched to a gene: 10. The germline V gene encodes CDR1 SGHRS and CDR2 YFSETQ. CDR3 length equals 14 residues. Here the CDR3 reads CASSPGTGYSEQYF. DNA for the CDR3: TGCGCCAGCAGTCCCGGGACAGGATATAGCGAGCAGTACTTC.

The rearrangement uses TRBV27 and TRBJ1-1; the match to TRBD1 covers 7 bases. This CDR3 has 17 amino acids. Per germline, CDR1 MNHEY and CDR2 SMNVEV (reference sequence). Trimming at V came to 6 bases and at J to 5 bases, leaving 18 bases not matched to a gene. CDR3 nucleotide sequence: TGTGCCAGCAGGAGAAACCCCAACCGACAGGGTGCAACTGAAGCTTTCTTT. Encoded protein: CASRRNPNRQGATEAFF.

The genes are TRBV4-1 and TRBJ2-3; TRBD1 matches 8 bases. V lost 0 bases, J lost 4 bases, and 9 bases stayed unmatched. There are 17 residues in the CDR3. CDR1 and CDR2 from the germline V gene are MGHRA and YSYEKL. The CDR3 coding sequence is TGCGCCAGCAGCCAAGATGGGGTGGACAGGGCCCCAGATACGCAGTATTTT. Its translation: CASSQDGVDRAPDTQYF.

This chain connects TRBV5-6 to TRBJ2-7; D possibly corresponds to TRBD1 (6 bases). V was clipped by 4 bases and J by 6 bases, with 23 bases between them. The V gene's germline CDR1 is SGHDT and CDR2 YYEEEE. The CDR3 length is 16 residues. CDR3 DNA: TGTGCCAGCAGCCCCACACCAATGGGGGCCAGGAGCGAGCAGTACTTC. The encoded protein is CASSPTPMGARSEQYF.

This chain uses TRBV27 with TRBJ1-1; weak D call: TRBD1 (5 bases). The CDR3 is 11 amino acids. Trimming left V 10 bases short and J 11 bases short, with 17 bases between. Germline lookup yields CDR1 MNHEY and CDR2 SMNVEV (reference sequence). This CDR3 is CATKWGETAFF. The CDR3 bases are TGTGCCACCAAGTGGGGGGAAACCGCTTTCTTT.

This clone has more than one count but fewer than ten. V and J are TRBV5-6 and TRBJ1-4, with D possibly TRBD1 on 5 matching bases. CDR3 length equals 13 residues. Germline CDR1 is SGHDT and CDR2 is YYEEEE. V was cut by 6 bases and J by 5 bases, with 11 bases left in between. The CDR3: CASNGQGNEKLFF. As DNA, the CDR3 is TGTGCCAGCAACGGTCAGGGAAATGAAAAACTGTTTTTT.

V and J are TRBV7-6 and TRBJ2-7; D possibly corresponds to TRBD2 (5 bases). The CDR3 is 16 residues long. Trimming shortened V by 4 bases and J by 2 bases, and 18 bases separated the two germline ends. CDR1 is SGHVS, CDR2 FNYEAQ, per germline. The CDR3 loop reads CASSSATRAGAYEQYF. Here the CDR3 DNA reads TGTGCCAGCAGCTCGGCGACTCGGGCCGGGGCCTACGAGCAGTACTTC.

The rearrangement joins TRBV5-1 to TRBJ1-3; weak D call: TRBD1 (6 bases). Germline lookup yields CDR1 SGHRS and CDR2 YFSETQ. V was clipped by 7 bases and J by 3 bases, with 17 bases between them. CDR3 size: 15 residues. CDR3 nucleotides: TGCGCCAGCGCAGCGGGGGGGCAGATTGGAAACACCATATATTTT. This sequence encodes CASAAGGQIGNTIYF. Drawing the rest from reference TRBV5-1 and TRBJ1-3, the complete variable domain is KAGVTQTPRYLIKTRGQQVTLSCSPISGHRSVSWYQQTPGQGLQFLFEYFSETQRNKGNFPGRFSGRQFSNSRSEMNVSTLELGDSALYLCASAAGGQIGNTIYFGEGSWLTVV.

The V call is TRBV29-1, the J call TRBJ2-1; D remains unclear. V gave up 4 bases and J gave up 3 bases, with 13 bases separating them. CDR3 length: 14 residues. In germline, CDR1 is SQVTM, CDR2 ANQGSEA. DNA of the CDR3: TGCAGCGTTGTGGCTAGTGCTTACTACAATGAGCAGTTCTTC. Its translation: CSVVASAYYNEQFF.

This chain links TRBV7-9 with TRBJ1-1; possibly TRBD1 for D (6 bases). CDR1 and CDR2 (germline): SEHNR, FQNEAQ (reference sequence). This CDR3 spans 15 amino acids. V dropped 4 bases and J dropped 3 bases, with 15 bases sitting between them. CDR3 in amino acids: CASSYRQVWDTEAFF. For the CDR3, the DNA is TGTGCCAGCAGCTACCGACAGGTATGGGACACTGAAGCTTTCTTT. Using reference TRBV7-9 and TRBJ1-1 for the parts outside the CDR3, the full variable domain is DTGVSQNPRHKITKRGQNVTFRCDPISEHNRLYWYRQTLGQGPEFLTYFQNEAQLEKSRLLSDRFSAERPKGSFSTLEIQRTEQGDSAMYLCASSYRQVWDTEAFFGQGTRLTVV.

The CDR3 nucleotides read TGCGCCAGCAGCCAAGGGGGGGCAGGGGGTAACTATGGCTACACCTTC. Translation: CASSQGGAGGNYGYTF. The V gene is TRBV4-1, the J gene TRBJ1-2; 7 bases align to TRBD1. The CDR3 is made up of 16 amino acids. The germline V gene has CDR1 MGHRA and CDR2 YSYEKL. After removal of 1 base from V and 1 base from J, the junction contained 6 bases not matched to a gene.

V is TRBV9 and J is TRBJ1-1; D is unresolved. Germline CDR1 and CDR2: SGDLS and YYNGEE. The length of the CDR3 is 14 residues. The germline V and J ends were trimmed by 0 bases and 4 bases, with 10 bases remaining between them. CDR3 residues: CASSVVGGSTEAFF. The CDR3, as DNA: TGTGCCAGCAGCGTAGTCGGTGGGAGCACTGAAGCTTTCTTT.

Written as DNA, the CDR3 is TGTGCCAGCAGGGGGGGGCCGAACACTGAAGCTTTCTTT. This encodes CASRGGPNTEAFF. The chain has TRBV5-4 and TRBJ1-1, with a possible D match to TRBD1 (6 bases). V lost 5 bases to trimming and J lost 1 base, with 9 bases between them. Germline lookup yields CDR1 SGHNT and CDR2 YYREEE (reference sequence). CDR3 size: 13 residues.